This is a list of T cell receptor beta chains from one sample in a study of blood T cell repertoires in COVID-19. Clones were read by immunoSEQ multiplex PCR, and TCRdb kept only the in-frame ones, dropping some. This sample yields a few hundred thousand clones, of which 86% are seen a single time; just under 2% belongs to the top ten. The material sequenced was peripheral blood. These receptors originate from a man aged 30-40 years with active or convalescent COVID-19. The conserved cysteine and the conserved F or W are not part of the CDR3 here. Only some rows state a clone size, as once, few, many or a class for expanded clones.

>.|TRBJ2-2|TRBV7-9
ASSLITANTGELF
>.|TRBJ2-7|TRBV6-2/TRBV6-3
ASSQAYIRYEQY
>.|TRBJ2-3|TRBV12-3/TRBV12-4
ASSSGTDTQY
>.|TRBJ1-4|TRBV7-9
ASSLREGRGKLF
>.|TRBJ1-5|TRBV27
ASSQGAIGNQPQH
>few|TRBJ2-7|TRBV5-1
ASSWTSGGEQY
>.|TRBJ2-3|TRBV4-1
ASSPHLTTDTQY
>.|TRBJ2-5|TRBV4-1
ASSQDAGGETQY
>.|TRBJ2-4|TRBV18
ASSRPDSLAKNIQY
>.|TRBJ2-7|TRBV1
TSSQDLNETGGREQY
>.|TRBJ1-1|TRBV18
ASSPVTGGTEAF
>once|TRBJ1-5|TRBV6-5
ASKQTFSNQPQH
>.|TRBJ2-3|TRBV7-8
ASRPMRFTDTQY
>.|TRBJ2-1|TRBV28
ASSFPISGVNEQF
>.|TRBJ2-1|TRBV7-3
ASSERGGVNEQF
>.|TRBJ2-1|TRBV5-5
ASSLRRGGNNEQF
>many|TRBJ2-7|TRBV5-1
ASSLGGGRAGITYEQY
>.|TRBJ2-7|TRBV19
ASSTEGRSYEQY
>once|TRBJ2-5|TRBV4-3
ASSQDSGPQY
>.|TRBJ1-1|TRBV28
ASSTLGQGGRNTEAF
>.|TRBJ2-7|TRBV5-1
ASSSSGGASAPYEQY
>.|TRBJ1-2|TRBV7-8
ASSLVGYRYGYT
>few|TRBJ1-2|TRBV5-5
ASSLGGTVDYGYT
>.|TRBJ2-7|TRBV6-5
ASSYSKLSTEQY
>.|TRBJ1-2|TRBV6-2/TRBV6-3
ASSYTNQDNYGYT
>.|TRBJ2-7|TRBV20-1
SASERGNEQY
>.|TRBJ2-6|TRBV7-8
ASAGSGANVLT
>.|TRBJ2-5|TRBV28
ASSPGGAETQY
>.|TRBJ1-4|TRBV2
ASRLDFATNEKLF
>.|TRBJ1-3|TRBV7-8
ASSLDGRAGNTIY
>.|TRBJ1-5|TRBV29-1
SVSGGSGQILAQPQH
>.|TRBJ1-5|TRBV6-4
ASSDSRGQIVNQPQH
>.|TRBJ1-6|TRBV5-6
ASSLQAYSPLH
>.|TRBJ2-7|TRBV7-8
ASSPYGQGAYEQY
>few|TRBJ1-5|TRBV19
ASRVDREHIQPQH
>.|TRBJ2-5|TRBV12-5
ASALGGVNLKQETQY
>.|TRBJ1-4|TRBV7-9
ASSPQDNEKLF
>.|TRBJ1-2|TRBV19
ASTRGGYGYT
>once|TRBJ1-1|TRBV4-3
ASSQAGQGRDLTEAF
>.|TRBJ1-1|TRBV21-1
ASSMRGQGCTEAF
>.|TRBJ2-7|TRBV20-1
SASARARGNEQY
>.|TRBJ2-3|TRBV6-5
ASSYVGRGTQY
>.|TRBJ1-2|TRBV9
ASSGTGYGYT
>.|TRBJ1-5|TRBV5-6
ASSAGSHNQPQH
>.|TRBJ2-3|TRBV7-9
ASSSGGAVSDTQY